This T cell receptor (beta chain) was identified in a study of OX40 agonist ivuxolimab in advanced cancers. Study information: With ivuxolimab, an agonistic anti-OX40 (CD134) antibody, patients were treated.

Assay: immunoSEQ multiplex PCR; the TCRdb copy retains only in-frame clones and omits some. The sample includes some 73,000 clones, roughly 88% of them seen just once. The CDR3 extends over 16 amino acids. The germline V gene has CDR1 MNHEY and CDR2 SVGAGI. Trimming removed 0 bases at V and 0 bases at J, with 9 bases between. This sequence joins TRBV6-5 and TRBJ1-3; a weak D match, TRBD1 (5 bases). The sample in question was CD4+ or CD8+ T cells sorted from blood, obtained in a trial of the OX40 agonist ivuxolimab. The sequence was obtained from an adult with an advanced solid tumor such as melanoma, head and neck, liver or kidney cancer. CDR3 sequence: CASSYSGRGSGNTIYF. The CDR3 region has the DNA TGTGCCAGCAGTTACTCGGGACGTGGCTCTGGAAACACCATATATTTT.